This T cell receptor beta chain was sequenced during a study of beta chain features in type 1 diabetes. Study at large: Cell yields, age and gender were similar between patients and healthy donors. Study-level results: The VDJ junctions of type 1 diabetes patients carried fewer insertions and more deletions.

Via CD45RO/CCR7/CD25/CD127/CD95/CD27, cells of the CD4+ naive, central memory, regulatory and stem cell-like memory subsets were sorted. In regard to this clone: The antigen is not known.

Expressed TCRB transcripts were sequenced after all isolated RNA was converted to cDNA. The assay was immunoSEQ multiplex PCR, and TCRdb's table has in-frame clones only and misses some. Among some 140,000 clones, about 10% were seen once, and the ten largest hold 0.55% to 0.85%. The V and J ends lost 0 bases and 3 bases respectively, with 14 bases between them. The CDR3 contains 16 residues. Germline V gives CDR1 LGHNA, CDR2 YSLEER. Material for sequencing was central memory CD4+ T cells from blood. The sequence was collected from a man aged 18 to 30 in good health. The V call is TRBV4-3, the J call TRBJ1-2; tentatively, D is TRBD1 (5 bases). CDR3 bases: TGCGCCAGCAGCCAAGATCCTCGGGGGAGCGACTATGGCTACACCTTC. This encodes CASSQDPRGSDYGYTF.